This TCR beta chain was captured in a study of cytomegalovirus exposure and HLA in healthy donors. Study results and caveats: Follow-up analysis later connected one missense variant in DCLRE1C with trimming of TCR beta V- and J-genes. Reportedly, a later analysis found an Asian-associated ancestry cluster had fewer N-insertions than the roughly 670-donor mean. With DRB1 most and HLA-C fewest, TCR association rates differed between HLA loci in a later analysis. Some V segments, TRBV6-2 and TRBV6-3 among them, were indistinguishable and were therefore excluded.

On this clone itself: Its matching antigen is unknown.

Researchers ran the PCR with 60 Vbeta and 13 Jbeta primers. Profiled with immunoSEQ multiplex PCR; TCRdb holds only in-frame clones, not every one. The data show some 140,000 clones, more than 70% seen once. V lost 7 bases and J lost 3; bases outside the gene matches: 3. The CDR3 spans 13 residues. Germline loops: CDR1 SNHLY, CDR2 FYNNEI. Sequenced: PBMCs. The TCR sequence derives from a young man in good health and CMV-seronegative. The chain combines TRBV2 with TRBJ2-5; 9 bases match TRBD1. CDR3 coding DNA: TGTGCCAGCACCCGGGACAGGGAAGAGACCCAGTACTTC. Amino acid sequence: CASTRDREETQYF.